Listed below are T cell receptor beta chains from one sample, sequenced in a study of shared clonotypes between healthy human individuals. This table comes from immunoSEQ multiplex PCR, and its TCRdb copy is limited to in-frame clones, with some not included. Among about 1,500,000 clones listed, 95% to 97% were seen once. The sample consisted of naive CD4+ T cells sorted from blood. Source of these receptors: a man between 25 and 39 years old in good health. Both conserved end residues are part of each CDR3. A D gene is named only where the DNA matches it firmly. Size values are once, few and many counts, or a class for expanded clones, and some rows have none.

>TRBV6-5|.|.|TRBJ1-1
CASSETGFNTEAFF
TGTGCCAGCAGTGAGACAGGCTTTAACACTGAAGCTTTCTTT
>TRBV19|.|.|TRBJ2-7
CASGTGQYSYEQYF
TGTGCCAGTGGTACCGGACAGTACTCCTACGAGCAGTACTTC
>TRBV5-1|.|.|TRBJ2-3
CASSLELVGSTDTQYF
TGCGCCAGCAGCTTGGAGTTGGTGGGGAGCACAGATACGCAGTATTTT
>TRBV15|.|.|TRBJ1-1
CATSPRPNTEAFF
TGTGCCACCAGCCCGAGGCCTAACACTGAAGCTTTCTTT
>TRBV5-5|.|TRBD2|TRBJ2-7
CASSLGLAFSYEQYF
TGTGCCAGCAGCTTGGGACTAGCGTTCTCCTACGAGCAGTACTTC
>TRBV5-1|.|.|TRBJ2-3
CASRKDFTDTQYF
TGCGCCAGCAGGAAGGACTTCACAGATACGCAGTATTTT
>TRBV7-4|.|TRBD1|TRBJ1-4
CASRSERGPDEKLFF
TGTGCCAGCAGATCCGAGAGGGGGCCGGATGAAAAACTGTTTTTT
>TRBV19|.|TRBD2|TRBJ2-5
CASSIFGGSRQETQYF
TGTGCCAGTAGTATATTTGGCGGGAGCCGCCAAGAGACCCAGTACTTC
>TRBV9|.|.|TRBJ2-1
CASSVGTGRTYNEQFF
TGTGCCAGCAGCGTAGGAACGGGGCGGACCTACAATGAGCAGTTCTTC
>TRBV2|.|TRBD2|TRBJ2-1
CASSQLAGDYNEQFF
TGTGCCAGCAGCCAACTAGCGGGGGACTACAATGAGCAGTTCTTC
>TRBV19|once|TRBD1|TRBJ2-3
CASSPGQESTDTQYF
TGTGCCAGTAGTCCAGGACAGGAGAGCACAGATACGCAGTATTTT
>TRBV6-6|.|TRBD1|TRBJ1-4
CASSSASDPGGEKLFF
TGTGCCAGCAGTTCGGCGAGTGACCCAGGGGGTGAAAAACTGTTTTTT
>TRBV7-3|.|TRBD2|TRBJ2-1
CASSWTSGTVYNEQFF
TGTGCCAGCAGCTGGACTAGCGGGACCGTCTACAATGAGCAGTTCTTC
>TRBV6-5|.|TRBD1|TRBJ1-1
CASRTGLTEAFF
TGTGCCAGCAGGACAGGGTTAACTGAAGCTTTCTTT
>TRBV18|.|TRBD2|TRBJ2-4
CASSLAGGPRISENIQYF
TGTGCCAGCTCACTAGCGGGGGGGCCTCGGATTAGCGAAAACATTCAGTACTTC
>TRBV6-6|.|TRBD2|TRBJ2-7
CASSYPPREEGQYF
TGTGCCAGCAGTTACCCCCCACGGGAGGAAGGGCAGTACTTC
>TRBV5-1|.|.|TRBJ1-1
CASSSGTRAFTEAFF
TGCGCCAGCAGCTCCGGCACGCGGGCATTCACTGAAGCTTTCTTT
>TRBV6-1|.|TRBD2|TRBJ2-7
CASSVTSGIPTYEQYF
TGTGCCAGCAGTGTGACTAGCGGGATTCCTACCTACGAGCAGTACTTC
>TRBV5-5|.|.|TRBJ2-7
CASSATDLTQYF
TGTGCCAGCAGCGCCACGGACTTAACACAGTACTTC
>TRBV2|.|.|TRBJ2-6
CASSELRSGANVLTF
TGTGCCAGCAGTGAACTGCGCTCTGGGGCCAACGTCCTGACTTTC
>TRBV5-4|.|.|TRBJ1-3
CASSLGHTLSGNTIYF
TGTGCCAGCAGCTTGGGACATACCTTATCTGGAAACACCATATATTTT
>TRBV18|.|.|TRBJ2-5
CASSPPGLRETQYF
TGTGCCAGCTCACCACCGGGACTTCGGGAGACCCAGTACTTC
>TRBV6-6|.|TRBD1|TRBJ2-7
CASSDGTGGLYEQYF
TGTGCCAGCAGCGACGGGACAGGGGGTCTTTACGAGCAGTACTTC
>TRBV28|.|TRBD2|TRBJ2-6
CASSAYSGRSVSGANVLTF
TGTGCCAGCAGTGCTTATAGCGGGAGGAGCGTCTCAGGGGCCAACGTCCTGACTTTC